This T cell receptor beta chain was found in a study of OX40 agonist ivuxolimab in advanced cancers. Study-level results: Antigen specificity remained undetermined for the expanded peripheral T cells.

Of note for this clone: Its target is unknown.

This table comes from immunoSEQ multiplex PCR, and its TCRdb copy is limited to in-frame clones, with some not included. The profile shows 60,000 to 85,000 clones, about 94% of them singletons. The CDR3 consists of 11 residues. Germline V gene data show CDR1 as MNHEY and CDR2 as SVGAGI. The ends were cut back, 2 bases at V and 2 bases at J, with 0 bases in the middle. This sample comprised CD4+ or CD8+ T cells sorted from blood, obtained in a trial of the OX40 agonist ivuxolimab. This TCR derives from an adult with an advanced solid tumor such as melanoma, head and neck, liver or kidney cancer. The chain links TRBV6-5 to TRBJ2-5; D is unclear. CDR3 coding DNA: TGTGCCAGCAGTTACCAAGAGACCCAGTACTTC. Encoded protein: CASSYQETQYF.